This T cell receptor beta chain was obtained from a study of radiation and T cells in renal cell carcinoma. Across the whole study: Nephrectomy followed 15 Gy stereotactic body radiation by 4 weeks.

Points from the study as a whole: From baseline, blood top tumor clonotypes peaked at 2 weeks post-radiation. Baseline intratumoral clonotype presence is unknown without pretreatment biopsies.

This sample's time point: blood 2 weeks post-SBRT. Treatment noted: 15 Gy SBRT to primary tumor, nephrectomy 4 weeks later. In this sample, this clone turned up a few times. Its target is not known. CDR1 is LNHDA and CDR2 is SQIVND in the germline V gene (reference sequence). The CDR3 consists of 15 residues. J was trimmed by 4 bases and V by 9 bases; bases with no gene match: 12. Sequencing used immunoSEQ multiplex PCR; TCRdb keeps in-frame clones, though not all of them. The sample carries 120,000 or so clones, 70% to 90% recorded once. The starting material was blood, obtained from a patient whose treatment included radiotherapy and nephrectomy. The J gene is TRBJ1-5, the V gene TRBV19; 7 nucleotides line up with TRBD1. The source of this sequence is a woman aged 55-70 years with renal cell carcinoma. CDR3: CASQINRGWNQPQHF. Here the CDR3 DNA reads TGTGCCAGCCAGATAAACAGGGGTTGGAATCAGCCCCAGCATTTT.